A single sample gave rise to the 13 T cell receptor beta chains below, sequenced in a study of Ad26.COV2.S vaccination and SARS-CoV-2 variants. TCRdb's copy holds only in-frame clones and misses some; the assay was immunoSEQ multiplex PCR. The sample lists tens of thousands of clones, approximately 80% occurring once. The specimen was peripheral blood, collected after recovery from COVID-19. The receptors shown here come from a human donor who had recovered from COVID-19.

CDR3 amino acids: CASSFTSGANEQFF. The DNA of the CDR3 is TGTGCCAGCAGCTTCACTAGCGGGGCCAATGAGCAGTTCTTC. The V call is TRBV7-9, the J call TRBJ2-1; TRBD2 matches 10 bases. Trimming removed 3 bases from V and 6 bases from J; junction bases left unmatched: 2. This CDR3 spans 14 amino acids. Germline values: CDR1 SEHNR, CDR2 FQNEAQ (reference sequence).

V gene TRBV15 combines with J gene TRBJ2-5; TRBD2 matches at 9 bases. Unmatched junction bases numbered 7, after V lost 6 bases and J lost 5 bases. The CDR3 loop spans 14 amino acids. The germline CDR1 and CDR2 sequences are LNHNV and YYDKDF (reference sequence). CDR3 bases: TGTGCCACCAGAGGGGGCGGACTAGCGGAGACCCAGTACTTC. It codes for CATRGGGLAETQYF.

The table lists this clone with a count of one. V and J are TRBV28 and TRBJ1-4; 9 bases are shared with TRBD1. Germline V gene lookup returns CDR1 MDHEN and CDR2 SYDVKM. The CDR3 consists of 15 residues. With 6 bases clipped from V and 5 bases from J, the junction kept 7 bases outside the gene matches. Here the CDR3 reads CASSGTGSLNEKLFF. The CDR3 bases are TGTGCCAGCAGCGGGACAGGGTCTCTGAATGAAAAACTGTTTTTT.

This clone was detected a few times. This chain links TRBV4-1 with TRBJ2-1; TRBD2 matches 10 bases. CDR3 size: 17 residues. Germline CDR1 is MGHRA and CDR2 is YSYEKL. After removal of 4 bases from V and 0 bases from J, the junction contained 6 bases not matched to a gene. The CDR3 spells CASSPGLAASSYNEQFF. The CDR3 coding sequence is TGCGCCAGCAGCCCCGGACTAGCGGCGAGCTCCTACAATGAGCAGTTCTTC.

This clone was observed once. This rearrangement joins TRBV7-2 to TRBJ1-1, with D hard to call. V was trimmed by 1 base and J by 5 bases, leaving 8 bases between them. Germline CDR1 SGHTA, CDR2 FQGNSA. This CDR3 region has 13 residues. The CDR3 coding sequence is TGTGCCAGCAGCTTAGAATGGAGGACTGAAGCTTTCTTT. It specifies CASSLEWRTEAFF.

This rearrangement joins TRBV7-9 to TRBJ1-6, with 10 positions matching TRBD1. CDR1 is SEHNR and CDR2 is FQNEAQ in the germline V gene (reference sequence). The CDR3 sequence is 16 residues long. Germline trimming cut 5 bases from V and 3 bases from J; bases unmatched to any gene: 4. The CDR3 nucleotides read TGTGCCAGCAGCACGACAGGGGGCCTCTATAATTCACCCCTCCACTTT. It encodes CASSTTGGLYNSPLHF.

CDR3 sequence (DNA): TGTGCCAGCAGCGTCCACTGGACTCAGCCCCAGCATTTT. Translating it yields CASSVHWTQPQHF. V is TRBV9 and J is TRBJ1-5; D not certain. This CDR3 has 13 amino acids. The V gene lost 2 bases and the J gene lost 6 bases, with 9 bases spanning the gap. The germline CDR1 and CDR2 sequences are SGDLS and YYNGEE.

The genes are TRBV25-1 and TRBJ1-2; D perhaps matches TRBD1 (6 bases). This CDR3 is built from 13 residues. Germline V CDR1 and CDR2: MGHDK, SYGVNS. Trimming took 10 bases from V and 1 from J, leaving 13 bases between them. CDR3 loop: CATAQGINYGYTF. The DNA for the CDR3 is TGTGCCACTGCCCAGGGGATTAACTATGGCTACACCTTC.

CDR3 protein: CASSLGTYTEAFF. The CDR3 coding sequence is TGTGCCAGCAGTCTAGGGACATACACTGAAGCTTTCTTT. The V gene is TRBV12-3 or TRBV12-4, the J gene TRBJ1-1; D possibly corresponds to TRBD1 (6 bases). This CDR3 comprises 13 residues. Trimming shortened V by 5 bases and J by 3 bases, and 10 bases separated the two germline ends.

The chain joins TRBV5-1 to TRBJ2-2; the D is unclear. Germline V gives CDR1 SGHRS, CDR2 YFSETQ. V was shortened by 0 bases and J by 1 base, with 4 bases between the two germline ends. The CDR3 spans 14 residues. CDR3 nucleotide sequence: TGCGCCAGCAGCTTGGCCTTGAACACCGGGGAGCTGTTTTTT. This sequence encodes CASSLALNTGELFF.

This chain connects TRBV7-9 to TRBJ1-1; no definite D call. V was pared by 3 bases and J by 6 bases, with 8 bases between. CDR1 SEHNR and CDR2 FQNEAQ come from the germline V gene (reference sequence). The CDR3 extends over 12 amino acids. CDR3 sequence reads: CASSFGIAEAFF. The CDR3 region has the DNA TGTGCCAGCAGCTTCGGAATCGCTGAAGCTTTCTTT.

This chain links TRBV6-1 with TRBJ2-5; weak D call: TRBD2 (5 bases). The germline V and J ends were trimmed by 4 bases and 4 bases, with 19 bases remaining between them. CDR1 is MNHNS and CDR2 is SASEGT in the germline V gene. The CDR3 extends over 16 amino acids. Here the CDR3 reads CASSGLSAWSRETQYF. The CDR3, as DNA: TGTGCCAGCAGTGGACTATCTGCTTGGAGCCGAGAGACCCAGTACTTC.

This clone has a single count. The rearrangement uses TRBV5-1 and TRBJ2-3; D perhaps matches TRBD1 (5 bases). Trimming shortened V by 4 bases and J by 2 bases, and 11 bases separated the two germline ends. CDR3 length equals 14 residues. Looked up from germline, CDR1 is SGHRS and CDR2 is YFSETQ. The CDR3 DNA follows: TGCGCCAGCAGCATCGACAGCGACACAGATACGCAGTATTTT. Amino acid sequence: CASSIDSDTDTQYF.